The 32 T cell receptor beta chains below come from one sample, sequenced in a study of regulatory T cells in long-lasting Graves disease. Building the TCR beta libraries relied on iRepertoire HTBI primers, and CDR3 regions underwent Arm-PCR. MiXCR, run by TCRdb on the multiplex PCR reads, gives a single entry per CDR3 protein. The table includes about 430,000 distinct CDR3 sequences, 15% detected once. Time point here: newly diagnosed GD, antithyroid drugs for less than 3 months. Construction of the TCR library relied on RNA isolated from PBMCs. The data also belong to a second study, concerning T cells in Graves' hyperthyroidism and ophthalmopathy.

Specimen: peripheral blood mononuclear cells (PBMCs), collected at new diagnosis, from a patient treated with antithyroid drugs. Receptors were obtained from a woman in her 40s with Graves disease.

In this sample, this clonotype turned up a few times. The chain is built from TRBV5-1 and TRBJ1-1, with a weak D call TRBD1 (5 bases). Per the germline V gene, CDR1 is SGHRS and CDR2 is YFSETQ. The CDR3 loop spans 14 amino acids. Trimming pared 4 bases from V and 4 bases from J, leaving 14 bases between. The CDR3 DNA is TGCGCCAGCAGCCCGGGGGAGGGTTCCACTGAAGCTTTCTTT. It is translated as CASSPGEGSTEAFF.

Worth noting for this clonotype: The germline gene is not matched at one end of the junction; a read error may be the cause. The V call is TRBV24-1, the J call TRBJ2-5; no clear D gene. The germline V gene encodes CDR1 KGHDR and CDR2 SFDVKD. The CDR3 is made up of 12 amino acids. CDR3 DNA: TGTGCCACCAGTGATTCCGTTTATGAGCAGTCCTTC. This translates into CATSDSVYEQSF.

This clonotype was observed many times. The rearrangement joins TRBV20-1 to TRBJ2-5; 9 bases fit TRBD2. This CDR3 is built from 13 residues. V dropped 6 bases and J dropped 4; count of bases not matched to a gene: 6. Germline loops: CDR1 DFQATT, CDR2 SNEGSKA (reference sequence). Here the CDR3 DNA reads TGCAGTGCACTTAGCGGGAGCGGAGAGACCCAGTACTTC. Amino acid sequence: CSALSGSGETQYF.

This chain connects TRBV12-3 or TRBV12-4 to TRBJ1-2, with 10 bases lining up with TRBD1. V shed 2 bases, J shed 3 bases, and the junction held 6 bases outside the gene matches. This CDR3 is 16 amino acids long. The CDR3 nucleotides read TGTGCCAGCAGTTTACCATCGACAGGGGGCGACTATGGCTACACCTTC. Protein: CASSLPSTGGDYGYTF.

This clonotype was seen ten or more times. A read error may produce the germline difference seen at one junction end. The chain couples TRBV10-3 to TRBJ1-1; no clear D. Germline V gene sequence: CDR1 ENHRY, CDR2 SYGVKD. CDR3 length equals 12 residues. The CDR3 reads CAISEYNTEAYF. For the CDR3, the DNA is TGTGCCATCAGTGAATATAACACTGAAGCTTACTTT.

Points on this clonotype: Given the absence of the conserved phenylalanine or tryptophan at the CDR3 end, a read error is likely. The rearrangement uses TRBV18 and TRBJ1-5, with D unclear. CDR3 length: 14 residues. Trimming pared 6 bases from V and 3 bases from J, leaving 12 bases between. The germline CDR1 and CDR2 sequences are KGHSH and LQKENI. CDR3 sequence: CASSLDGNNQPQHL. The CDR3 DNA follows: TGTGCCAGCTCCCTGGACGGAAACAATCAGCCCCAGCATCTT.

In its sample, this clonotype was seen a few times. This likely came from a read error, as a far larger clone is one base away. The chain links TRBV7-2 to TRBJ2-3, with a tentative D call TRBD2 (5 bases). Germline-derived CDR1 and CDR2 are SGHTA and FQGNSA. This CDR3 region has 14 residues. The CDR3 loop reads CASGLGLSTDTQYF. The DNA of the CDR3 is TGTGCCAGCGGCTTAGGACTTTCCACAGATACGCAGTATTTT.

This clonotype was seen many times. The chain recombines TRBV10-3 with TRBJ1-4; D might be TRBD1 (5 bases). V was clipped by 6 bases and J by 1 base, with 9 bases between them. CDR1 ENHRY and CDR2 SYGVKD come from the germline V gene. CDR3 length equals 14 residues. CDR3 amino acids: CAISLGGTNEKLFF. The CDR3 DNA reads TGTGCCATCAGCCTTGGGGGAACTAATGAAAAACTGTTTTTT.

This chain connects TRBV4-2 to TRBJ2-4, with TRBD2 matching over 8 bases. This CDR3 has 15 residues. Trimming removed 6 bases from V and 0 bases from J; junction bases left unmatched: 4. Germline CDR1 LGHNA, CDR2 YNFKEQ. In DNA form, the CDR3 reads TGTGCCAGCAGGCTAGCGGGCCAAGCCAAAAACATTCAGTACTTC. It translates to CASRLAGQAKNIQYF.

Ten or more counts support this clonotype. V usage is TRBV5-1 and J usage is TRBJ2-1; D might be TRBD1 (5 bases). The germline V gene encodes CDR1 SGHRS and CDR2 YFSETQ. V shed 0 bases and J shed 9 bases, with 10 bases lying between them. The CDR3 has 13 residues. The chain's CDR3 is CASSLGWGVEQFF. DNA for the CDR3: TGCGCCAGCAGCTTGGGATGGGGCGTTGAGCAGTTCTTC.

A few counts support this clonotype. The chain has TRBV25-1 and TRBJ2-1, with 8 bases that match TRBD2. Trimming removed 2 bases from V and 10 bases from J; junction bases left unmatched: 16. The CDR3 has 17 amino acids. CDR1 is MGHDK, CDR2 SYGVNS, per germline. The CDR3 is CASSESGLAGRALEQFF. The CDR3 DNA reads as TGTGCCAGCAGTGAAAGTGGTCTAGCGGGCCGAGCCCTCGAGCAGTTCTTC.

The CDR3 DNA reads as TGTGCCAGCAGTGAATCCCGAGGAACACAGGGCGCCTACGAGCAGTACTTC. Its translation: CASSESRGTQGAYEQYF. The rearrangement joins TRBV25-1 to TRBJ2-7, with D possibly matching TRBD1 (6 bases). Trimming removed 1 base at V and 2 bases at J, with 18 bases between. Germline V CDR1 and CDR2: MGHDK, SYGVNS. The CDR3 is made up of 17 amino acids.

This clonotype came up many times. The chain combines TRBV10-3 with TRBJ2-5, with no clear D. This CDR3 is built from 12 residues. Deletions cut 3 bases from V and 4 bases from J, with 6 bases between. The germline V gene has CDR1 ENHRY and CDR2 SYGVKD. CDR3 region: CAISDSRETQYF. CDR3 coding DNA: TGTGCCATCAGTGACAGCCGAGAGACCCAGTACTTC.

As regards this clonotype: Being one base from a much bigger clone, this may be a read error. The chain carries TRBV30 and TRBJ1-2; the D gene is possibly TRBD1 (5 bases). Trimming removed 5 bases at V and 2 bases at J, with 12 bases between. The CDR3 spans 13 residues. The germline V gene encodes CDR1 GTSNPN and CDR2 SVGIG (reference sequence). This chain's CDR3 is CAWGTTINYGYTF. The CDR3 nucleotides read TGTGCCTGGGGGACCACCATCAACTATGGCTACACCTTC. Filled out from reference TRBV30 and TRBJ1-2, the complete variable domain reads SQTIHQWPATLVQPVGSPLSLECTVEGTSNPNLYWYRQAAGRGLQLLFYSVGIGQISSEVPQNLSASRPQDRQFILSSKKLLLSDSGFYLCAWGTTINYGYTFGSGTRLTVV.

The chain uses TRBV11-2 and TRBJ2-2, with 12 bases aligning to TRBD2. The CDR3 contains 18 residues. The germline CDR1 and CDR2 sequences are SGHAT and FQNNGV. V was clipped by 4 bases and J by 6 bases; unmatched bases: 12. CDR3 amino acids: CASSSTSGSFSISGELFF. CDR3 coding DNA: TGTGCCAGCAGCTCGACTAGCGGGAGCTTCAGTATCTCCGGGGAGCTGTTTTTT.

This clonotype was observed many times. The chain is built from TRBV6-2 or TRBV6-3 and TRBJ2-3, with D perhaps TRBD1 or TRBD2 (5 bases each). From germline, CDR1 is MNHEY and CDR2 SVGEGT. The CDR3 covers 14 residues. V was trimmed by 5 bases and J by 0 bases, leaving 9 bases between them. As DNA, the CDR3 is TGTGCCAGCAGTGAAGGGGACAGCACAGATACGCAGTATTTT. Translation gives CASSEGDSTDTQYF.

This clonotype was seen more than once but under ten times. The chain recombines TRBV27 with TRBJ1-5; D uncertain. Looked up from germline, CDR1 is MNHEY and CDR2 is SMNVEV (reference sequence). The CDR3 covers 15 residues. V dropped 3 bases and J dropped 1 base, with 10 bases sitting between them. The CDR3 bases are TGTGCCAGCAGTTTCACGGGTCGGAGCAATCAGCCCCAGCATTTT. Encoded protein: CASSFTGRSNQPQHF.

This clonotype came up once. The J gene is TRBJ2-2, the V gene TRBV7-3; unclear D gene. Germline V gene lookup returns CDR1 SGHTA and CDR2 FQGTGA. V was shortened by 2 bases and J by 4 bases, with 11 bases between the two germline ends. This CDR3 is built from 15 residues. As DNA, the CDR3 is TGTGCCAGCAGCTTATCTCGGCGTACCACCGGGGAGCTGTTTTTT. It is translated as CASSLSRRTTGELFF.

On this clonotype itself: A read error may explain this, as a much larger clone is one base away. The chain carries TRBV12-3 or TRBV12-4 and TRBJ2-3, with D unresolved. Trimming removed 1 base at V and 11 bases at J, with 16 bases between. The CDR3 contains 14 residues. The chain's CDR3 is CASSLVGINRLQYF. In nucleotides, the CDR3 is TGTGCCAGCAGTTTAGTTGGCATAAATAGACTGCAGTATTTT.

The V and J genes are TRBV28 and TRBJ1-4; the D gene is possibly TRBD1 (5 bases). The germline V gene encodes CDR1 MDHEN and CDR2 SYDVKM. The CDR3 is 11 residues long. V was shortened by 10 bases and J by 8 bases, with 11 bases between the two germline ends. CDR3: CATGRGEKLFF. CDR3 DNA sequence: TGTGCCACGGGGCGAGGAGAAAAACTGTTTTTT.

The chain combines TRBV3-1 with TRBJ2-7; D uncertain. Germline V gene sequence: CDR1 LGHDT, CDR2 YNNKEL (reference sequence). The CDR3 covers 13 residues. Between the trimmed V and J ends, which lost 1 base and 4 bases, there was a span of 8 bases. This chain's CDR3 is CASSQVPQYEQYF. The DNA of the CDR3 is TGTGCCAGCAGCCAAGTCCCCCAGTACGAGCAGTACTTC.

This clonotype was picked up many times. The rearrangement links TRBV27 to TRBJ2-2; D gene unclear. This CDR3 has 16 residues. The V and J ends lost 0 bases and 2 bases respectively, with 10 bases between them. Germline lookup yields CDR1 MNHEY and CDR2 SMNVEV (reference sequence). The CDR3 protein is CASSLSDYYNTGELFF. The CDR3 region has the DNA TGTGCCAGCAGTTTATCTGATTATTATAACACCGGGGAGCTGTTTTTT.

The CDR3 DNA reads TGTGCCATGTCTAGCGGGGGAGGCACAGATACGCAGTATTTT. The encoded protein is CAMSSGGGTDTQYF. This sequence joins TRBV10-3 and TRBJ2-3, with 10 bases that match TRBD2. V shed 9 bases, J shed 1 base, and the junction held 4 bases outside the gene matches. The CDR3 is 14 residues long. Germline loops: CDR1 ENHRY, CDR2 SYGVKD.

The chain couples TRBV24-1 to TRBJ2-2; D is possibly TRBD1 (6 bases). In germline, CDR1 is KGHDR, CDR2 SFDVKD. Trimming took 0 bases from V and 4 from J, leaving 11 bases between them. The CDR3 consists of 16 residues. CDR3 coding DNA: TGTGCCACCAGTGATTTGACCAGGGGACCCACCGGGGAGCTGTTTTTT. Protein: CATSDLTRGPTGELFF.

This clonotype was counted many times. The V gene is TRBV12-3 or TRBV12-4, the J gene TRBJ2-1; 11 nucleotides match TRBD2. CDR3 length equals 17 residues. Germline trimming cut 8 bases from V and 8 bases from J; bases unmatched to any gene: 17. The CDR3 loop reads CASRSGTSGAPTYEQFF. The CDR3 DNA sequence: TGTGCCAGCCGATCCGGGACTAGCGGAGCCCCCACATATGAGCAGTTCTTC.

This clonotype was picked up many times. J is TRBJ1-2 and V is TRBV7-2; no definite D call. Per the germline V gene, CDR1 is SGHTA and CDR2 is FQGNSA. The CDR3 is made up of 14 amino acids. The V and J ends lost 1 base and 5 bases respectively, with 11 bases between them. DNA of the CDR3: TGTGCCAGCAGCTTAGTTTCGTTGGGGTATGGCTACACCTTC. Its translation: CASSLVSLGYGYTF.

The chain couples TRBV28 to TRBJ1-1; D is uncertain. CDR3 length: 15 amino acids. The V end lost 2 bases, the J end lost 4 bases, and 14 bases lay between the germline ends. The V gene's germline CDR1 is MDHEN and CDR2 SYDVKM. The CDR3 DNA sequence: TGTGCCAGCAGTTTAGGGTCTAGGTACCGCACTGAAGCTTTCTTT. Translating gives CASSLGSRYRTEAFF.

This clonotype came up many times. The rearrangement uses TRBV5-1 and TRBJ2-7; D is undetermined. V gave up 0 bases and J gave up 3 bases, with 19 bases separating them. This CDR3 region has 17 residues. Germline loops: CDR1 SGHRS, CDR2 YFSETQ. The CDR3 region is CASSLARPDGTFYEQYF. The CDR3 nucleotides are TGCGCCAGCAGCTTGGCGCGGCCCGACGGAACGTTCTACGAGCAGTACTTC.

Note on this clonotype: A single base is all that separates this from a far larger clone, so a read error is likely. This chain uses TRBV11-3 with TRBJ2-5, with D possibly called TRBD1 or TRBD2 (8 bases each). Germline CDR1 SGHNT, CDR2 YENEEA. The CDR3 totals 15 residues. The ends were cut back, 2 bases at V and 7 bases at J, with 17 bases in the middle. The CDR3 protein is CASSLSGQAGGTQYF. The CDR3, as DNA: TGTGCCAGCAGCTTATCGGGACAGGCGGGAGGGACCCAGTACTTC.

This chain joins TRBV5-4 and TRBJ1-2, with a tentative D call TRBD1 (6 bases). The CDR3 is made up of 14 amino acids. Germline V gene sequence: CDR1 SGHNT, CDR2 YYREEE (reference sequence). V was clipped by 5 bases and J by 5 bases, with 16 bases between them. The CDR3 here is CASSSGTPGYGYTF. The CDR3 nucleotides are TGTGCCAGCAGTTCCGGGACACCAGGGTATGGCTACACCTTC.

The genes are TRBV12-3 or TRBV12-4 and TRBJ1-5; TRBD1 is a possible D gene (6 bases). This CDR3 spans 15 amino acids. Trimming left V 9 bases short and J 7 bases short, with 22 bases between. CDR3 DNA: TGTGCCAGTAACCAGGGGCTCCCTTCCAAACAGCCCCAGCATTTT. Its translation is CASNQGLPSKQPQHF.

This clonotype has just a few counts. A read error is likely, as this CDR3 ends without the conserved phenylalanine or tryptophan. This chain links TRBV12-3 or TRBV12-4 with TRBJ2-7; D is ambiguous. Trimming took 6 bases from V and 1 from J, leaving 10 bases between them. There are 13 residues in the CDR3. The DNA of the CDR3 is TGTGCCAGCAGCCTACACCCTTCCTACGAGCAGTACTCC. Residues: CASSLHPSYEQYS.